The 16 T cell receptor beta chains below come from one sample, sequenced in a study of T cells in Graves' hyperthyroidism and ophthalmopathy. TCR beta CDR3 sequences were amplified from RNA transcripts. When the TCR CDR3 underwent first-round RT-PCR, the HTBI primer set was used. TCRdb analysed the multiplex PCR reads with MiXCR anew, one entry per CDR3 protein. The sample contains around 700,000 distinct CDR3 sequences, approximately 19% of which appear only once. Sequencing was done on a sample of blood. The receptor source for this set is a woman between 45 and 65 years old with Graves' hyperthyroidism that later progressed to Graves' ophthalmopathy.

The J gene is TRBJ2-5, the V gene TRBV15, with a weak D call TRBD1 (6 bases). V lost 5 bases, J lost 5 bases, and 18 bases lay in between. From germline, CDR1 is LNHNV and CDR2 YYDKDF (reference sequence). The CDR3 consists of 15 residues. CDR3 nucleotide sequence: TGTGCCACCAGCGATTTACAGGGTTATCTCGAGACCCAGTACTTC. It translates to CATSDLQGYLETQYF.

This clonotype was observed at least ten times. Relative to the germline gene, one junction end is altered; a read error may explain this. The rearrangement links TRBV11-2 to TRBJ1-3, with unresolved D. Germline values: CDR1 SGHAT, CDR2 FQNNGV. CDR3 length: 12 amino acids. The CDR3 protein is CASSLAGNTIYF. The CDR3 region has the DNA TGTGCCAGCAGTTTAGCCGGAAACACCATATATTTT.

This clonotype was picked up many times. The rearrangement uses TRBV12-3 or TRBV12-4 and TRBJ1-4, with TRBD1 identical over 8 bases. J lost 7 bases, V lost 5 bases, and 6 bases had no gene match. There are 14 residues in the CDR3. The CDR3 loop is CASSGTGEGEKLFF. CDR3 in DNA: TGTGCCAGCAGTGGGACAGGCGAGGGTGAAAAACTGTTTTTT.

This clonotype was counted between two and nine times. The chain recombines TRBV3-1 with TRBJ2-3, with D unresolved. V was shortened by 2 bases and J by 1 base, with 10 bases between the two germline ends. This CDR3 spans 15 amino acids. Per the germline V gene, CDR1 is LGHDT and CDR2 is YNNKEL (reference sequence). The CDR3 bases are TGTGCCAGCAGCCAATGGAAGGGCGGCACAGATACGCAGTATTTT. This translates into CASSQWKGGTDTQYF.

About this clonotype itself: At one boundary the junction diverges from the germline segment, which might be a read error. The V and J genes are TRBV5-1 and TRBJ2-5; a weak D match, TRBD2 (6 bases). Germline CDR1 and CDR2: SGHRS and YFSETQ. The CDR3 runs to 15 residues. The CDR3 DNA follows: TGTGCCAGCAGCTTGTGGGAAACAGGAGGGGAGACCCAGTACTTC. Its protein product is CASSLWETGGETQYF.

The chain couples TRBV7-9 to TRBJ2-3; TRBD2 agrees at 10 bases. J lost 0 bases, V lost 1 base, and 7 bases had no gene match. The length of the CDR3 is 18 residues. Germline CDR1 reads SEHNR; CDR2 reads FQNEAQ (reference sequence). The CDR3 bases are TGTGCCAGCAGCTTAGAAAAGCGGACTAGCGGAAGCACAGATACGCAGTATTTT. Translated: CASSLEKRTSGSTDTQYF.

This chain links TRBV19 with TRBJ1-2, with TRBD1 as a possible D gene (5 bases). The CDR3 loop spans 15 amino acids. The V end was cut by 2 bases, the J end by 4 bases, with 14 bases between. From germline, CDR1 is LNHDA and CDR2 SQIVND (reference sequence). CDR3 residues: CASSILGLSGYGYTF. The CDR3 DNA reads as TGTGCCAGTAGTATATTGGGGCTGTCTGGCTATGGCTACACCTTC.

This clonotype turned up a few times. This chain uses TRBV27 with TRBJ2-2; TRBD2 matches at 13 bases. This CDR3 has 16 residues. After removal of 5 bases from V and 4 bases from J, the junction contained 4 bases not matched to a gene. Germline CDR1 MNHEY, CDR2 SMNVEV (reference sequence). In DNA, the CDR3 is TGTGCCAGCAGTGCACTAGCGGGGGGGCGCACCGGGGAGCTGTTTTTT. It translates to CASSALAGGRTGELFF.

The chain has TRBV19 and TRBJ2-7, with D uncertain. The CDR3 runs 15 residues. V was trimmed by 3 bases and J by 0 bases, leaving 12 bases between them. Germline loops: CDR1 LNHDA, CDR2 SQIVND (reference sequence). The CDR3 is CASSIGKGTSYEQYF. CDR3 bases: TGTGCCAGTAGTATTGGAAAGGGCACCTCCTACGAGCAGTACTTC.

This clonotype was observed a few times. The rearrangement uses TRBV29-1 and TRBJ1-2; 10 bases agree with TRBD1. Germline lookup yields CDR1 SQVTM and CDR2 ANQGSEA. The CDR3 has 13 residues. V gave up 3 bases and J gave up 7 bases; unmatched junction bases: 5. The CDR3 loop is CSVDLTGGVGYTF. The CDR3 DNA reads as TGCAGCGTTGACCTGACAGGGGGCGTTGGCTACACCTTC.

This chain's CDR3 is CASSYLGRGDEKLFF. The CDR3 nucleotides read TGTGCCAGCAGTTACTTAGGCAGAGGGGATGAAAAACTGTTTTTT. The chain has TRBV6-2 or TRBV6-3 and TRBJ1-4; D may be TRBD1 (5 bases). V gave up 1 base and J gave up 6 bases, with 12 bases separating them. The CDR3 is made up of 15 amino acids. Per germline, CDR1 MNHEY and CDR2 SVGEGT.

V usage is TRBV5-1 and J usage is TRBJ2-7; 7 nucleotides line up with TRBD2. Trimming at V came to 4 bases and at J to 4 bases, leaving 5 bases not matched to a gene. The CDR3 loop spans 13 amino acids. The germline V gene encodes CDR1 SGHRS and CDR2 YFSETQ. CDR3 sequence (DNA): TGCGCCAGCAGCCCGACTAGCAGGTACGAGCAGTACTTC. It codes for CASSPTSRYEQYF.

This clonotype was observed at least ten times. This sequence joins TRBV18 and TRBJ1-1, with D perhaps matching TRBD1 (5 bases). This CDR3 spans 15 amino acids. The germline V gene encodes CDR1 KGHSH and CDR2 LQKENI. With 5 bases removed from V and 1 base from J, the gap between germline ends came to 14 bases. CDR3 coding DNA: TGTGCCAGCTCATCACAAGGGACCGAGAACACTGAAGCTTTCTTT. Its protein product is CASSSQGTENTEAFF.

This clonotype has ten or more counts. The rearrangement uses TRBV20-1 and TRBJ2-3; tentatively, D is TRBD1 (6 bases). The length of the CDR3 is 15 residues. Looked up from germline, CDR1 is DFQATT and CDR2 is SNEGSKA (reference sequence). Trimming stripped 4 bases from V and 3 bases from J, with 17 bases between. CDR3 nucleotides: TGCAGTGCTACCAGAGACAGGAGTGGGACAGATACGCAGTATTTT. Translated, it gives CSATRDRSGTDTQYF.

This clonotype has ten or more counts. J is TRBJ2-5 and V is TRBV20-1; either TRBD1 or TRBD2 may supply D (5 bases each). The CDR3 runs to 15 residues. Looked up from germline, CDR1 is DFQATT and CDR2 is SNEGSKA (reference sequence). V lost 1 base to trimming and J lost 2 bases, with 14 bases between them. CDR3: CSARGGGAAQETQYF. Here the CDR3 DNA reads TGCAGTGCTAGAGGTGGGGGAGCGGCGCAAGAGACCCAGTACTTC.

This clonotype came up many times. The chain couples TRBV2 to TRBJ2-3, with TRBD1 identical over 9 bases. The CDR3 extends over 15 amino acids. J gave up 4 bases and V 2 bases, and 4 bases lay outside the gene matches. The germline V gene has CDR1 SNHLY and CDR2 FYNNEI. CDR3 loop: CASSEWDRVADTQYF. The CDR3, as DNA: TGTGCCAGCAGTGAATGGGACAGGGTGGCAGATACGCAGTATTTT.